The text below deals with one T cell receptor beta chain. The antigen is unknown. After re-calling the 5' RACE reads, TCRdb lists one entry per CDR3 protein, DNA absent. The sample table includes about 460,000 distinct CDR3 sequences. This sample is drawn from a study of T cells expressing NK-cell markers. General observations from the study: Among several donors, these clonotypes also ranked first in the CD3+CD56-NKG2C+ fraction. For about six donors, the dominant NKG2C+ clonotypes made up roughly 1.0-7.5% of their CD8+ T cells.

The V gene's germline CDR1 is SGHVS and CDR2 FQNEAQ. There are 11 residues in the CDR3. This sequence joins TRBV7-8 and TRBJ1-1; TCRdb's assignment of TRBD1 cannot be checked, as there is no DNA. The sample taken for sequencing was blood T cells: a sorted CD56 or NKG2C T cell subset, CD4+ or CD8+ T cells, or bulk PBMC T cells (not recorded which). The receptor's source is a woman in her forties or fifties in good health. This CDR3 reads CASVGGLAAFF.